This passage covers 6 T cell receptor beta chains from one sample sequenced in a study of chemoradiotherapy in HPV16-positive cancers. Libraries were prepared by immunoSEQ multiplex PCR; TCRdb keeps only in-frame clonotypes and omits some of them. This table holds 30,000 to 40,000 clones, roughly 90% found once. The sample here was blood, taken from a patient who underwent chemoradiotherapy. Source of these receptors: a human donor with HPV-associated anogenital cancer.

J is TRBJ1-4 and V is TRBV4-1; 12 nucleotides agree with TRBD1. Trimming at V came to 4 bases and at J to 8 bases, leaving 8 bases not matched to a gene. The CDR3 is 16 amino acids. The germline gives CDR1 MGHRA, CDR2 YSYEKL. CDR3 coding DNA: TGCGCCAGCAGCCGACAGGGACAGGGGGCGCCAGAAAAACTGTTTTTT. This encodes CASSRQGQGAPEKLFF.

In this sample, this clone turned up once. This chain uses TRBV11-3 with TRBJ1-6; TRBD1 is a possible D gene (5 bases). Trimming pared 4 bases from V and 9 bases from J, leaving 13 bases between. CDR3 length: 14 residues. Germline V gives CDR1 SGHNT, CDR2 YENEEA. The DNA for the CDR3 is TGTGCCAGCAGCTCCCAGGGTCTTACTTCACCCCTCCACTTT. This codes for CASSSQGLTSPLHF.

Only a few counts were recorded for this clone. J is TRBJ1-2 and V is TRBV30; 7 bases fit TRBD1. CDR1 is GTSNPN, CDR2 SVGIG, per germline (reference sequence). The CDR3 loop spans 14 amino acids. V shed 4 bases, J shed 4 bases, and the junction held 9 bases outside the gene matches. CDR3 sequence: CAWTGQGVTYGYTF. DNA for the CDR3: TGTGCCTGGACCGGGCAGGGGGTAACCTATGGCTACACCTTC.

V usage is TRBV6-5 and J usage is TRBJ2-1; 10 positions agree with TRBD1. J lost 7 bases, V lost 6 bases, and 9 bases had no gene match. This CDR3 spans 15 amino acids. Germline V gene sequence: CDR1 MNHEY, CDR2 SVGAGI. For the CDR3, the DNA is TGTGCCAGCAGCCGCTCAGGGACAGGGGTGAATGAGCAGTTCTTC. Amino acids: CASSRSGTGVNEQFF.

The chain uses TRBV9 and TRBJ2-5; no clear D gene. The length of the CDR3 is 15 residues. The germline gives CDR1 SGDLS, CDR2 YYNGEE. V was clipped by 0 bases and J by 5 bases, with 14 bases between them. The CDR3 here is CASSVGGTQGETQYF. The CDR3, as DNA: TGTGCCAGCAGCGTAGGGGGAACCCAAGGGGAGACCCAGTACTTC. Filled out from reference TRBV9 and TRBJ2-5, the complete variable domain reads DSGVTQTPKHLITATGQRVTLRCSPRSGDLSVYWYQQSLDQGLQFLIQYYNGEERAKGNILERFSAQQFPDLHSELNLSSLELGDSALYFCASSVGGTQGETQYFGPGTRLLVL.

This chain connects TRBV11-2 to TRBJ1-2; no definite D call. V lost 2 bases to trimming and J lost 10 bases, with 14 bases between them. The CDR3 totals 13 residues. The germline V gene encodes CDR1 SGHAT and CDR2 FQNNGV. The CDR3 DNA is TGTGCCAGCAGCTTATCGTCATCGCCGGACTACACCTTC. Protein: CASSLSSSPDYTF.